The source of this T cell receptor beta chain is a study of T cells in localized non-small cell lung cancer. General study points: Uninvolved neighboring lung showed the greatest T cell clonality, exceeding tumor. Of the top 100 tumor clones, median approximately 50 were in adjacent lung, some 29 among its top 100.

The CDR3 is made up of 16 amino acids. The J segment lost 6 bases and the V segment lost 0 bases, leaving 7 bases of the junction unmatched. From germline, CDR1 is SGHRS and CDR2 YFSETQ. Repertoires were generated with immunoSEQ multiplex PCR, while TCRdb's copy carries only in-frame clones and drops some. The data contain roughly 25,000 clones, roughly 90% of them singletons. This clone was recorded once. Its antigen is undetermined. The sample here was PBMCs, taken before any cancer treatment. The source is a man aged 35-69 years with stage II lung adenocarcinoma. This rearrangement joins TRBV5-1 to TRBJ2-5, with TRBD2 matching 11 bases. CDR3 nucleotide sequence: TGCGCCAGCAGCTTGGGTTTAGCGGGGGGGCCACAGACCCAGTACTTC. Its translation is CASSLGLAGGPQTQYF.